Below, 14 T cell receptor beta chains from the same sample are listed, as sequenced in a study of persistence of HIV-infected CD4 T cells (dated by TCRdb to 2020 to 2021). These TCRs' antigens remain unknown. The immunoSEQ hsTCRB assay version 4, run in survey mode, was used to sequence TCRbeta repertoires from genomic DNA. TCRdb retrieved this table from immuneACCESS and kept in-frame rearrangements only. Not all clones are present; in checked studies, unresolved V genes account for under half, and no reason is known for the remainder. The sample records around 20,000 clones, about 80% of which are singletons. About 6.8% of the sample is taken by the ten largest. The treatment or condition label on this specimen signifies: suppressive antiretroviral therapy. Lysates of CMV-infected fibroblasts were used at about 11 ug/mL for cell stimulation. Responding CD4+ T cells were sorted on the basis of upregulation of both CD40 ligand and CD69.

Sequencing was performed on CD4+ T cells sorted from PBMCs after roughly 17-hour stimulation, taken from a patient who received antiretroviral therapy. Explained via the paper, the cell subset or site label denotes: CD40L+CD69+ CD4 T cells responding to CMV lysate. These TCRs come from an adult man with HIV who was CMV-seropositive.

In DNA, the CDR3 is TGTGCCAGCAGCGGATCACTACCTAATTCACCCCTCCACTTT. Its protein is CASSGSLPNSPLHF. This sequence joins TRBV9 and TRBJ1-6; D is ambiguous. The CDR3 length is 14 residues. Germline CDR1 SGDLS, CDR2 YYNGEE. V dropped 3 bases and J dropped 6 bases, with 10 bases sitting between them.

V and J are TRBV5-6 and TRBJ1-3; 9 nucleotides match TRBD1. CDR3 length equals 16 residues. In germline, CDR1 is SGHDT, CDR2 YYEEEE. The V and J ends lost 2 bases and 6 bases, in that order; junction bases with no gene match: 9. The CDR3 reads CASSFLTGGLENTIYF. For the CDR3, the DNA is TGTGCCAGCAGCTTTCTCACAGGGGGCCTTGAAAACACCATATATTTT.

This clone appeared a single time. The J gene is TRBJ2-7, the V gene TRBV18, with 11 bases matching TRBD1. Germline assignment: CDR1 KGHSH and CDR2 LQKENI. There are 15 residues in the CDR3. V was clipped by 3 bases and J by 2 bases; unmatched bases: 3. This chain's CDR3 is CASSPGTGGTYEQYF. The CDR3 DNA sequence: TGTGCCAGCTCACCCGGGACAGGGGGGACCTACGAGCAGTACTTC.

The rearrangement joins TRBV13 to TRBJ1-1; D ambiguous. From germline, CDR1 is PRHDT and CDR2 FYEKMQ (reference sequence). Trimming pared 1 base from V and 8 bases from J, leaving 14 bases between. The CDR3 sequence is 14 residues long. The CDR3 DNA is TGTGCCAGCAGCTTAGATCGGGGTGCATCGGAAGCTTTCTTT. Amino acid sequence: CASSLDRGASEAFF.

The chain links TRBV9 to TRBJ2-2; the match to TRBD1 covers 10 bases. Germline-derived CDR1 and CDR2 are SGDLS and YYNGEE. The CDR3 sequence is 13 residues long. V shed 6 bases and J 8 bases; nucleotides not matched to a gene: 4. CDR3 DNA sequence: TGTGCCAGCACCAGACAGGGGGCAGGGGAGCTGTTTTTT. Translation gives CASTRQGAGELFF.

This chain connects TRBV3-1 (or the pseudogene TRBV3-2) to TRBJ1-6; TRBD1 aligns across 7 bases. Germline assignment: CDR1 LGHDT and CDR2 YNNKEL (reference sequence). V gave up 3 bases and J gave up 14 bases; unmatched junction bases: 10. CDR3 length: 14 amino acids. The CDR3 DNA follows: TGTGCCAGCAGCCAGGCAGGGGGGCCGGGGGCCCTCCACTTT. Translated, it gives CASSQAGGPGALHF.

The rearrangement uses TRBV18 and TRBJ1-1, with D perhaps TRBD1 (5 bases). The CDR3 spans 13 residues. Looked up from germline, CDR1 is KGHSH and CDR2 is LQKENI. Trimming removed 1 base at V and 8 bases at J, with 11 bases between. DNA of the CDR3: TGTGCCAGCTCACCACGGGGGGAGGGCGAAGCTTTCTTT. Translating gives CASSPRGEGEAFF.

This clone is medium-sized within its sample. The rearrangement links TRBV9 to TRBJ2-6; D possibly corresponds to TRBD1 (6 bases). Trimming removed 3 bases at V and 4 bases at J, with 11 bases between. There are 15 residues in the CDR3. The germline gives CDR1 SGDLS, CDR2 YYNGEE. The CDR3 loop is CASSAQGTGANVLTF. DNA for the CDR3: TGTGCCAGCAGCGCCCAGGGGACCGGGGCCAACGTCCTGACTTTC. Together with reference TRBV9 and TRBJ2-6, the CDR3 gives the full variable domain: DSGVTQTPKHLITATGQRVTLRCSPRSGDLSVYWYQQSLDQGLQFLIQYYNGEERAKGNILERFSAQQFPDLHSELNLSSLELGDSALYFCASSAQGTGANVLTFGAGSRLTVL.

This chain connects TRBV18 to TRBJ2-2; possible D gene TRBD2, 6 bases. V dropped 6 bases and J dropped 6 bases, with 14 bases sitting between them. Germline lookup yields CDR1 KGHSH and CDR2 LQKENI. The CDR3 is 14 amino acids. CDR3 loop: CASSWTGAAGELFF. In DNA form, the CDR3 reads TGTGCCAGCTCCTGGACGGGAGCAGCCGGGGAGCTGTTTTTT.

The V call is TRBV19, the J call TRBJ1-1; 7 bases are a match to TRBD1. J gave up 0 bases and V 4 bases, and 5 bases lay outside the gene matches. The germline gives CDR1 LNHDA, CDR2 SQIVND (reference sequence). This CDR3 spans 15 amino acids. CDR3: CASSKSGQVNTEAFF. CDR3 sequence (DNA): TGTGCCAGTAGTAAGAGCGGACAGGTGAACACTGAAGCTTTCTTT.

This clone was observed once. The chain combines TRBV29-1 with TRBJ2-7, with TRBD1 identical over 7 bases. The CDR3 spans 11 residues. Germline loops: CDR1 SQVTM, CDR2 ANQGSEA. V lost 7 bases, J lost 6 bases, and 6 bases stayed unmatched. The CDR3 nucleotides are TGCAGCGCCCGGGGACAGCTCGAGCAGTACTTC. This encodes CSARGQLEQYF.

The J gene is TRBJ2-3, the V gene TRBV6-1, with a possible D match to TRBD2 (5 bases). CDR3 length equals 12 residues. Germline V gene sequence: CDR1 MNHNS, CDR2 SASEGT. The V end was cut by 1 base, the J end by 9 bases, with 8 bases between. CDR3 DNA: TGTGCCAGCAGTGAAGGGTGGGAGACGCAGTATTTT. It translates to CASSEGWETQYF.

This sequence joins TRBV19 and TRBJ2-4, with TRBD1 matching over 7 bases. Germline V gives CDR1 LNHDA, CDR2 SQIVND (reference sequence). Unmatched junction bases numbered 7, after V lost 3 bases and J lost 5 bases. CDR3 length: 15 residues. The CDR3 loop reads CASSIGSGTENIQYF. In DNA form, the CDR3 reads TGTGCCAGTAGTATCGGAAGTGGGACAGAAAACATTCAGTACTTC.

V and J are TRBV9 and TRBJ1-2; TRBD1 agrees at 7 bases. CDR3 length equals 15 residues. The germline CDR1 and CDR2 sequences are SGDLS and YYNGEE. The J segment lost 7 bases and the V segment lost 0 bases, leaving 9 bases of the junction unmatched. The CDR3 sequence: CASSVATGTVSGYTF. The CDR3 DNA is TGTGCCAGCAGCGTAGCTACAGGGACAGTTTCTGGCTACACCTTC.